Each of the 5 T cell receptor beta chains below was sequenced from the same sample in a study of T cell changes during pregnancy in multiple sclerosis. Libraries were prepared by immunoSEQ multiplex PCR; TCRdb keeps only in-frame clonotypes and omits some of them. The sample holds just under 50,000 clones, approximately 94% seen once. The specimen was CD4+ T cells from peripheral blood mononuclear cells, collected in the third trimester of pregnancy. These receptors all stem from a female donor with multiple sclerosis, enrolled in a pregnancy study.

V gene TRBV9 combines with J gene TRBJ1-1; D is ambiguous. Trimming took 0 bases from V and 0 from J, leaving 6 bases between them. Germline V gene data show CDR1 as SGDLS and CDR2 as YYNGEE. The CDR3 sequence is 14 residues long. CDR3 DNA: TGTGCCAGCAGCGTAGAAGCTATGAACACTGAAGCTTTCTTT. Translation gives CASSVEAMNTEAFF.

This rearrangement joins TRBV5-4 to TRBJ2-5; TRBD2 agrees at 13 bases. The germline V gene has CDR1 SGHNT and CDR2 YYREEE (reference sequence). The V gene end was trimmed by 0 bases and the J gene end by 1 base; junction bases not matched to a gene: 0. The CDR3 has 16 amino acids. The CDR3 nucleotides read TGTGCCAGCAGCTTGGGGACTAGCGGGGGCCAAGAGACCCAGTACTTC. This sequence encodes CASSLGTSGGQETQYF.

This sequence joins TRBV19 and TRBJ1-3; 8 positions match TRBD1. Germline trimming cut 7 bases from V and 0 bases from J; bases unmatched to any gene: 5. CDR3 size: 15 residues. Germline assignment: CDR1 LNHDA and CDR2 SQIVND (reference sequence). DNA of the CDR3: TGTGCCAGTACCTTGACAGGGGACTCTGGAAACACCATATATTTT. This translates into CASTLTGDSGNTIYF.

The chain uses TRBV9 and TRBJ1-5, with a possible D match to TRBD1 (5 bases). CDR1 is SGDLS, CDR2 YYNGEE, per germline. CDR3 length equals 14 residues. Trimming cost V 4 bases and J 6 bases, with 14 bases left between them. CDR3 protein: CASSTDGGSQPQHF. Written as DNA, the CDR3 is TGTGCCAGCAGCACAGACGGGGGTAGTCAGCCCCAGCATTTT.

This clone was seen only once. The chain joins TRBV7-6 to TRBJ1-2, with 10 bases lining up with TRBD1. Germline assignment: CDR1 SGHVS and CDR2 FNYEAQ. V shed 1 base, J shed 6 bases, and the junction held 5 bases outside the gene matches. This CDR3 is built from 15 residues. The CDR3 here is CASSLGDRGMNGYTF. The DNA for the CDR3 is TGTGCCAGCAGCTTAGGGGACAGGGGAATGAATGGCTACACCTTC.